A selection of T cell receptor beta chains follows, all from one sample in a study of blood T cells in healthy people across ages. One entry per CDR3 protein results from TCRdb running MiXCR on the 5' RACE reads. The sample holds over 950,000 distinct CDR3 sequences, roughly two fifths seen once. The sequencing input was blood. These TCRs come from a man between 18 and 29 years old in good health. Both conserved end residues are part of each CDR3. The order of the fields is clone size, J gene, D gene, V gene, CDR3 DNA, CDR3 protein. The D gene is left open where the match is weak. Expanded clones are given a class, and other clones once, few, many or no size at all.

>few|TRBJ2-5|NA|TRBV4-3
TGCGCCAGCAGCCAAGAGGCGGTGGGCTTCCAAGAGACCCAGTACTTC
CASSQEAVGFQETQYF
>few|TRBJ1-5|NA|TRBV3-1
TGTGCCAGCAGCCAAGAAGGAGAATATCAGCCCCAGCATTTT
CASSQEGEYQPQHF
>NA|TRBJ1-4|NA|TRBV14
TGTGCCAGCAGCCGAAGACAGGAGGTTAATGAAAAACTGTTTTTT
CASSRRQEVNEKLFF
>NA|TRBJ1-1|TRBD1|TRBV7-3
TGTGCCAGCAGCTTAAACAGGGGGAACACTGAAGCTTTCTTT
CASSLNRGNTEAFF
>NA|TRBJ2-3|TRBD2|TRBV6-1
TGTGTCAGCAAGCCGGGGGGAACAGATACGCAGTATTTT
CVSKPGGTDTQYF
>few|TRBJ1-2|NA|TRBV13
TGTGCCAGCAGCTTAGAGGGACATCAGGTTTACTATGGCTACACCTTC
CASSLEGHQVYYGYTF
>NA|TRBJ2-7|NA|TRBV6-2/TRBV6-3
TGTGCCAGCAGTTACGCTGGCAGCACCAACTACGAGCAGTACTTC
CASSYAGSTNYEQYF
>NA|TRBJ2-4|NA|TRBV18
TGTGCCAGCTCACCGACGTTTTCAGCCAAAAACATTCAGTACTTC
CASSPTFSAKNIQYF
>NA|TRBJ2-1|NA|TRBV6-5
TGTGCCAGCAGTTACTCGGGCTCCGATGAGCAGTTCTTC
CASSYSGSDEQFF
>NA|TRBJ2-7|TRBD1|TRBV13
TGTGCCAGCAGTCTTACAGGGGGTTTTCGCAATGAGCAGTACTTC
CASSLTGGFRNEQYF
>NA|TRBJ2-7|TRBD1|TRBV27
TGTGCCAGCAGTCACCGGGACAGATACTACGAGCAGTACTTC
CASSHRDRYYEQYF